Following are 26 T cell receptor beta chains from one sample sequenced in a study of neoadjuvant nivolumab and ipilimumab in lung cancer. Repertoires were generated with immunoSEQ multiplex PCR, while TCRdb's copy carries only in-frame clones and drops some. The sample carries approximately 30,000 clones, 90% recorded once. The material sequenced was peripheral blood, taken after neoadjuvant nivolumab, alone or with ipilimumab, at or shortly before surgery. Every receptor here comes from an adult with non-small cell lung cancer.

The DNA for the CDR3 is TGTGCCAGCAGTGATACGTCCCGGGCCACTGAAGCTTTCTTT. Its protein product is CASSDTSRATEAFF. This rearrangement joins TRBV6-4 to TRBJ1-1, with D unclear. CDR3 size: 14 residues. Germline loops: CDR1 MRHNA, CDR2 SNTAGT. V shed 3 bases and J shed 4 bases, with 12 bases lying between them.

V is TRBV19 and J is TRBJ1-1, with D unclear. This CDR3 spans 12 amino acids. From germline, CDR1 is LNHDA and CDR2 SQIVND (reference sequence). Deletions cut 7 bases from V and 2 bases from J, with 8 bases between. CDR3 sequence reads: CASTGSNTEAFF. The CDR3 DNA reads TGTGCCAGTACCGGTTCTAACACTGAAGCTTTCTTT.

The V and J genes are TRBV5-1 and TRBJ1-1; 11 bases fit TRBD1. The length of the CDR3 is 14 residues. Germline CDR1 SGHRS, CDR2 YFSETQ. V dropped 4 bases and J dropped 5; count of bases not matched to a gene: 4. DNA of the CDR3: TGCGCCAGCAGCATGGGGACAGGGGGGACTGAAGCTTTCTTT. Encoded protein: CASSMGTGGTEAFF.

The gene calls are TRBV27 and TRBJ2-7; TRBD2 is a possible D gene (6 bases). CDR3 length: 14 amino acids. V lost 4 bases and J lost 6, with 16 bases in between. The germline V gene has CDR1 MNHEY and CDR2 SMNVEV (reference sequence). The CDR3 is CASSSNRWGVEQYF. CDR3 sequence (DNA): TGTGCCAGCAGTTCCAACCGTTGGGGGGTCGAGCAGTACTTC.

This chain uses TRBV18 with TRBJ2-2; D is perhaps TRBD1 (5 bases). This CDR3 has 15 amino acids. The V end lost 4 bases, the J end lost 3 bases, and 12 bases lay between the germline ends. Germline-derived CDR1 and CDR2 are KGHSH and LQKENI. The CDR3 region is CASSRDSTDTGELFF. The DNA for the CDR3 is TGTGCCAGCTCACGAGACAGTACTGACACCGGGGAGCTGTTTTTT.

The chain combines TRBV5-1 with TRBJ2-7, with a possible D match to TRBD1 (6 bases). V shed 2 bases and J shed 3 bases, with 15 bases lying between them. Germline lookup yields CDR1 SGHRS and CDR2 YFSETQ. The CDR3 is 15 amino acids. The CDR3 here is CASSFTGTKIYEQYF. The CDR3 DNA sequence: TGCGCCAGCAGCTTTACCGGGACAAAGATCTACGAGCAGTACTTC.

J is TRBJ2-7 and V is TRBV5-4; 8 nucleotides match TRBD1. Losses at the gene ends were 3 bases for V and 5 bases for J; bases not matched to a gene: 4. This CDR3 comprises 13 residues. Germline V gene sequence: CDR1 SGHNT, CDR2 YYREEE (reference sequence). CDR3 amino acids: CASSYGQGDEQYF. The CDR3 bases are TGTGCCAGCAGCTATGGACAGGGTGACGAGCAGTACTTC. Variable domain in full (rest from reference TRBV5-4 and TRBJ2-7): ETGVTQSPTHLIKTRGQQVTLRCSSQSGHNTVSWYQQALGQGPQFIFQYYREEENGRGNFPPRFSGLQFPNYSSELNVNALELDDSALYLCASSYGQGDEQYFGPGTRLTVT.

The chain recombines TRBV5-1 with TRBJ2-3; 7 bases align to TRBD1. CDR3 size: 15 residues. Losses at the gene ends were 5 bases for V and 0 bases for J; bases not matched to a gene: 6. Germline assignment: CDR1 SGHRS and CDR2 YFSETQ. The CDR3 DNA is TGCGCCAGCAGACTGACAGGGACCAGCACAGATACGCAGTATTTT. This gives the protein CASRLTGTSTDTQYF.

The V call is TRBV14, the J call TRBJ2-3, with unresolved D. The germline V gene has CDR1 SGHDN and CDR2 FVKESK. V was clipped by 2 bases and J by 4 bases, with 10 bases between them. CDR3 size: 14 residues. This CDR3 is CASSQLGRPDTQYF. The DNA for the CDR3 is TGTGCCAGCAGCCAATTAGGTCGGCCAGATACGCAGTATTTT.

V and J are TRBV10-3 and TRBJ1-1, with no clear D. CDR3 size: 15 residues. Germline V gives CDR1 ENHRY, CDR2 SYGVKD. The germline V and J ends were trimmed by 4 bases and 0 bases, with 12 bases remaining between them. CDR3: CAISVNPTVNTEAFF. The CDR3 DNA is TGTGCCATCAGTGTTAACCCTACGGTGAACACTGAAGCTTTCTTT.

The chain couples TRBV10-3 to TRBJ1-5, with D possibly TRBD1 on 5 matching bases. Trimming cost V 3 bases and J 4 bases, with 10 bases left between them. This CDR3 has 14 amino acids. Per germline, CDR1 ENHRY and CDR2 SYGVKD. CDR3 bases: TGTGCCATCAGTGACGGGGGGGGGAATCAGCCCCAGCATTTT. Protein sequence: CAISDGGGNQPQHF.

CDR3 amino acids: CASSLSHETQYF. The CDR3 region has the DNA TGTGCCAGCAGCTTATCTCACGAGACCCAGTACTTC. The chain carries TRBV7-9 and TRBJ2-5; D unclear. The length of the CDR3 is 12 residues. V was clipped by 2 bases and J by 5 bases, with 6 bases between them. Germline V gene sequence: CDR1 SEHNR, CDR2 FQNEAQ (reference sequence).

The genes are TRBV29-1 and TRBJ2-3; no definite D call. Germline V lookup: CDR1 SQVTM, CDR2 ANQGSEA. This CDR3 comprises 11 residues. Trimming took off 4 bases at V and 3 bases at J, with 5 bases between the two ends. CDR3 sequence: CSVVRTDTQYF. CDR3 DNA sequence: TGCAGCGTTGTTAGGACAGATACGCAGTATTTT.

This chain joins TRBV2 and TRBJ1-2; tentative D call: TRBD1 (5 bases). V lost 4 bases, J lost 4 bases, and 10 bases lay in between. The CDR3 sequence is 13 residues long. Germline CDR1 is SNHLY and CDR2 is FYNNEI. CDR3 in amino acids: CASSAEGTYGYTF. The CDR3 region has the DNA TGTGCCAGCAGTGCCGAGGGGACCTATGGCTACACCTTC.

This clone has only one observation. This chain links TRBV7-2 with TRBJ1-5, with D uncertain. V was pared by 2 bases and J by 2 bases, with 10 bases between. This CDR3 has 15 residues. The germline CDR1 and CDR2 sequences are SGHTA and FQGNSA. The CDR3 here is CASSLSRGGNQPQHF. CDR3 coding DNA: TGTGCCAGCAGCTTATCACGTGGGGGCAATCAGCCCCAGCATTTT. Full variable domain (rest looked up from reference TRBV7-2 and TRBJ1-5): GAGVSQSPSNKVTEKGKDVELRCDPISGHTALYWYRQSLGQGLEFLIYFQGNSAPDKSGLPSDRFSAERTGGSVSTLTIQRTQQEDSAVYLCASSLSRGGNQPQHFGDGTRLSIL.

The V call is TRBV4-2, the J call TRBJ1-6; tentative D call: TRBD1 (6 bases). There are 14 residues in the CDR3. Germline V CDR1 and CDR2: LGHNA, YNFKEQ. Between the trimmed V and J ends, which lost 6 bases and 8 bases, there was a span of 14 bases. The DNA of the CDR3 is TGTGCCAGCAGGGGAAAACAGGGAGATTCACCCCTCCACTTT. It codes for CASRGKQGDSPLHF.

The chain recombines TRBV6-5 with TRBJ2-7, with D maybe TRBD1 (6 bases). The V and J ends lost 2 bases and 4 bases respectively, with 12 bases between them. From germline, CDR1 is MNHEY and CDR2 SVGAGI. The CDR3 totals 14 residues. The CDR3 spells CASSYQGRGYEQYF. In nucleotides, the CDR3 is TGTGCCAGCAGTTACCAGGGGCGCGGTTACGAGCAGTACTTC.

The chain combines TRBV2 with TRBJ2-3; TRBD2 is a possible D gene (6 bases). The length of the CDR3 is 12 residues. The V end was cut by 6 bases, the J end by 6 bases, with 10 bases between. CDR1 and CDR2 from the germline V gene are SNHLY and FYNNEI. Written as DNA, the CDR3 is TGTGCCAGCAGCGAAACTAGCGATACGCAGTATTTT. Translated, it gives CASSETSDTQYF.

The CDR3 loop is CASSLVGGETQYF. CDR3 DNA: TGCGCCAGCAGCTTGGTAGGGGGAGAGACCCAGTACTTC. The chain uses TRBV5-1 and TRBJ2-5, with D possibly matching TRBD1 (6 bases). This CDR3 region has 13 residues. Germline lookup yields CDR1 SGHRS and CDR2 YFSETQ. The germline V and J ends were trimmed by 0 bases and 4 bases, with 7 bases remaining between them.

This clone was seen only a few times. The rearrangement uses TRBV11-2 and TRBJ2-1, with 11 nucleotides matching TRBD2. Germline V lookup: CDR1 SGHAT, CDR2 FQNNGV. Trimming removed 2 bases from V and 7 bases from J; junction bases left unmatched: 10. The CDR3 runs 17 residues. The CDR3 DNA reads TGTGCCAGCAGCTTACTCGGGCTAGCGGGGGGCCGGAATGAGCAGTTCTTC. Translating gives CASSLLGLAGGRNEQFF.

The chain has TRBV20-1 and TRBJ1-1; D is undetermined. Trimming cost V 0 bases and J 6 bases, with 5 bases left between them. CDR1 is DFQATT, CDR2 SNEGSKA, per germline (reference sequence). This CDR3 contains 11 residues. The CDR3 bases are TGCAGTGCTAGAGACCCCCCTGAAGCTTTCTTT. Translating it yields CSARDPPEAFF.

The genes are TRBV2 and TRBJ2-7, with 8 bases aligning to TRBD2. CDR3 length: 16 amino acids. Germline assignment: CDR1 SNHLY and CDR2 FYNNEI. The junction had 15 bases not matched to a gene; V was cut back by 4 bases and J by 7 bases. The CDR3 DNA sequence: TGTGCCAGCAGTGCCTTCCCTCGGGGGGGGCGCCGGGAGCAGTACTTC. Its translation is CASSAFPRGGRREQYF.

V gene TRBV5-1 combines with J gene TRBJ1-5; 7 bases match TRBD1. The CDR3 is 15 residues long. Germline V gene lookup returns CDR1 SGHRS and CDR2 YFSETQ. V shed 5 bases, J shed 1 base, and the junction held 6 bases outside the gene matches. As DNA, the CDR3 is TGCGCCAGCAGGCTTGGGGGACAGAGCAATCAGCCCCAGCATTTT. This sequence encodes CASRLGGQSNQPQHF.

The chain recombines TRBV25-1 with TRBJ1-2, with D uncertain. V lost 1 base and J lost 8, with 17 bases in between. CDR3 length: 15 residues. Germline CDR1 is MGHDK and CDR2 is SYGVNS. In DNA, the CDR3 is TGTGCCAGCAGTGAATTTTCTGACGAGAGCGGGGGCTACACCTTC. The encoded protein is CASSEFSDESGGYTF.

The rearrangement joins TRBV4-2 to TRBJ1-4, with D possibly TRBD1 on 5 matching bases. CDR1 is LGHNA, CDR2 YNFKEQ, per germline. The CDR3 totals 16 residues. Trimming stripped 0 bases from V and 5 bases from J, with 13 bases between. The CDR3 nucleotides read TGTGCCAGCAGCCAAGATCTGGCAGGGAAGAATGAAAAACTGTTTTTT. Residues: CASSQDLAGKNEKLFF.

The chain combines TRBV15 with TRBJ2-3; a weak D match, TRBD1 (5 bases). V lost 3 bases to trimming and J lost 1 base, with 11 bases between them. Germline V gene data show CDR1 as LNHNV and CDR2 as YYDKDF (reference sequence). The CDR3 contains 15 residues. CDR3 sequence reads: CATSRSQGGTDTQYF. CDR3 nucleotide sequence: TGTGCCACCAGCAGGTCCCAGGGTGGCACAGATACGCAGTATTTT. Based on the CDR3 plus reference TRBV15 and TRBJ2-3, the full variable domain is DAMVIQNPRYQVTQFGKPVTLSCSQTLNHNVMYWYQQKSSQAPKLLFHYYDKDFNNEADTPDNFQSRRPNTSFCFLDIRSPGLGDTAMYLCATSRSQGGTDTQYFGPGTRLTVL.